Listed below are T cell receptor beta chains from one sample, sequenced in a study of blood T cell repertoires in COVID-19. Using immunoSEQ multiplex PCR, the repertoire was profiled, and TCRdb retains in-frame clones only, with some absent. This table has some 400,000 clones, around 92% appearing once. The sequencing sample was made of PBMCs or T cells enriched from blood (not recorded which). These receptors came from a woman in her twenties or thirties who had recovered from COVID-19. The CDR3 runs from the conserved cysteine through the conserved F or W.

v_gene: TRBV6-2/TRBV6-3
j_gene: TRBJ1-1
CDR3aa: CASSQTGEAFF

v_gene: TRBV5-5
j_gene: TRBJ2-7
CDR3aa: CASSFGTSGYEQYF

v_gene: TRBV5-1
j_gene: TRBJ1-4
CDR3aa: CASSFLSGPGEKLFF

v_gene: TRBV6-2/TRBV6-3
j_gene: TRBJ2-7
CDR3aa: CASSRGTSEGSTYEQYF

v_gene: TRBV27
j_gene: TRBJ1-6
CDR3aa: CASSLNRGLNSPLHF

v_gene: TRBV9
j_gene: TRBJ2-2
CDR3aa: CASNNRGTTGELFF

v_gene: TRBV2
j_gene: TRBJ1-5
CDR3aa: CASSESTGTSDQPQHF

v_gene: TRBV7-9
j_gene: TRBJ2-2
CDR3aa: CASSLGTGVTGGELFF

v_gene: TRBV7-3
j_gene: TRBJ2-1
CDR3aa: CASSPTSGAYNEQFF

v_gene: TRBV5-1
j_gene: TRBJ2-7
CDR3aa: CASSLRGADYEQYF

v_gene: TRBV19
j_gene: TRBJ2-2
CDR3aa: CAVGQRTGELFF

v_gene: TRBV30
j_gene: TRBJ2-5
CDR3aa: CAWSRQGETQYF

v_gene: TRBV9
j_gene: TRBJ1-5
CDR3aa: CASSGGTNDQPQHF

v_gene: TRBV7-8
j_gene: TRBJ2-4
CDR3aa: CASSLGTRANIQYF

v_gene: TRBV11-2
j_gene: TRBJ2-2
CDR3aa: CASSLVVRAGELFF

v_gene: TRBV9
j_gene: TRBJ1-2
CDR3aa: CASSVAGFYGYTF

v_gene: TRBV2
j_gene: TRBJ2-1
CDR3aa: CASSEEGRLNEQFF

v_gene: TRBV11-3
j_gene: TRBJ2-6
CDR3aa: CASSPGGAWSGANVLTF

v_gene: TRBV14
j_gene: TRBJ2-7
CDR3aa: CASAGLASYEQYF

v_gene: TRBV28
j_gene: TRBJ2-5
CDR3aa: CASSLGTAGETQYF

v_gene: TRBV19
j_gene: TRBJ1-5
CDR3aa: CASSKEINSNQPQHF

v_gene: TRBV14
j_gene: TRBJ1-2
CDR3aa: CASSQGGFYGYTF